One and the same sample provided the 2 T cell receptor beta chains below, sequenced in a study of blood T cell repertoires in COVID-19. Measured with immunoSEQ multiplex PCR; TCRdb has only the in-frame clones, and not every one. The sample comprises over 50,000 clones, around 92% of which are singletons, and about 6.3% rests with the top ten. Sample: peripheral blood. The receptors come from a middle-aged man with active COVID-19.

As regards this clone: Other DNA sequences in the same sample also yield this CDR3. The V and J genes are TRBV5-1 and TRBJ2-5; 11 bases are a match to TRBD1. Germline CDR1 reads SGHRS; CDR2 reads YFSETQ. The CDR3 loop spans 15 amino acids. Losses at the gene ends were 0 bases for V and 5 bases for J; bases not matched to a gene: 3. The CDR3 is CASSLAGTGGETQYF. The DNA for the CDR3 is TGCGCCAGCAGCTTGGCGGGGACAGGGGGTGAGACCCAGTACTTC.

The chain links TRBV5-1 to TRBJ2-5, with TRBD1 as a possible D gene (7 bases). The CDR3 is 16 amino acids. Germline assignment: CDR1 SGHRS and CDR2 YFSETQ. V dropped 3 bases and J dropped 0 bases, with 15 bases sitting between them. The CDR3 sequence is CASSSGAQGNQETQYF. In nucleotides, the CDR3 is TGCGCCAGCAGCTCGGGAGCACAGGGGAACCAAGAGACCCAGTACTTC. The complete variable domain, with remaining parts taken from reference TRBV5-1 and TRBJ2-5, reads KAGVTQTPRYLIKTRGQQVTLSCSPISGHRSVSWYQQTPGQGLQFLFEYFSETQRNKGNFPGRFSGRQFSNSRSEMNVSTLELGDSALYLCASSSGAQGNQETQYFGPGTRLLVL.